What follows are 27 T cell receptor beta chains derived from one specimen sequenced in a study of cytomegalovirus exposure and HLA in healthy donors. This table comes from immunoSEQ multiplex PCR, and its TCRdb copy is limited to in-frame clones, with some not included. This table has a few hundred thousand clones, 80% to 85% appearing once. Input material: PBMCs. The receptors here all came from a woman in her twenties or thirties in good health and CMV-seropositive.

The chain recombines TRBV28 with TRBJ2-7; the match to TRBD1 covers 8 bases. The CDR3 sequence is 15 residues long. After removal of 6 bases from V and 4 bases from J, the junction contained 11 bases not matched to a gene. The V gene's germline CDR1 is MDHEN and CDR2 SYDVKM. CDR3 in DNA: TGTGCCAGCAGCTCTGCGGGACAGGTTAGTTACGAGCAGTACTTC. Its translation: CASSSAGQVSYEQYF.

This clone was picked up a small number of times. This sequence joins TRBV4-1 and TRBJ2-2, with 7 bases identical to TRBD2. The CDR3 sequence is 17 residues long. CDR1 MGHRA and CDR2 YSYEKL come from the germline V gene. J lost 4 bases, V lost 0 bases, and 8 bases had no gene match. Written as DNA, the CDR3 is TGCGCCAGCAGCCAAGATCGGACTAGGACGGCCACCGGGGAGCTGTTTTTT. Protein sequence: CASSQDRTRTATGELFF.

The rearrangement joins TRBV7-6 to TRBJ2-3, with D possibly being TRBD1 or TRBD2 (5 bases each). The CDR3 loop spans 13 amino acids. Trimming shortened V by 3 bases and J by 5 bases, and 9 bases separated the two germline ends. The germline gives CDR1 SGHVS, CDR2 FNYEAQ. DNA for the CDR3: TGTGCCAGCAGCTTCGGGACGGGAGATACGCAGTATTTT. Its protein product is CASSFGTGDTQYF.

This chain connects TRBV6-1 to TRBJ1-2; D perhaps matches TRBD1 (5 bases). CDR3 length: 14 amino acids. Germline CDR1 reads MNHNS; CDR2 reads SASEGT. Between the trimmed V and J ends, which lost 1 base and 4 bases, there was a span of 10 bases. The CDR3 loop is CASSEVGGGYGYTF. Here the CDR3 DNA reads TGTGCCAGCAGTGAAGTGGGGGGAGGCTATGGCTACACCTTC.

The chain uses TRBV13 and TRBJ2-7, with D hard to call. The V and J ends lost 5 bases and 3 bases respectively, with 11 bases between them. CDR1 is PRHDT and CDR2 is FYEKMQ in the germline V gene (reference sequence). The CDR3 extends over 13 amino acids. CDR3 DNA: TGTGCCAGCAGCCCCACCGGCGGCTACGAGCAGTACTTC. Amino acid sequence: CASSPTGGYEQYF. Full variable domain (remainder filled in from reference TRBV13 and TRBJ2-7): AAGVIQSPRHLIKEKRETATLKCYPIPRHDTVYWYQQGPGQDPQFLISFYEKMQSDKGSIPDRFSAQQFSDYHSELNMSSLELGDSALYFCASSPTGGYEQYFGPGTRLTVT.

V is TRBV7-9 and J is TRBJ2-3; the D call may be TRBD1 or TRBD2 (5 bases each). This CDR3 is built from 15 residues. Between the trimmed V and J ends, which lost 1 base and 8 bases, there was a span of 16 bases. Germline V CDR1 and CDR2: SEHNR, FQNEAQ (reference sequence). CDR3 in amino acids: CASSLVPGREPTQYF. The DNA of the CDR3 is TGTGCCAGCAGCTTAGTTCCTGGCAGGGAGCCTACGCAGTATTTT. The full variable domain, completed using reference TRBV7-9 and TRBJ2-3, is DTGVSQNPRHKITKRGQNVTFRCDPISEHNRLYWYRQTLGQGPEFLTYFQNEAQLEKSRLLSDRFSAERPKGSFSTLEIQRTEQGDSAMYLCASSLVPGREPTQYFGPGTRLTVL.

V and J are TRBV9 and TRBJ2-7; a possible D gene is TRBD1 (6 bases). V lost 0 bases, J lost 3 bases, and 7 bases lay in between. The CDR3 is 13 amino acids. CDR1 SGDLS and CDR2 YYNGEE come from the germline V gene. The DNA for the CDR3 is TGTGCCAGCAGCGTAGGGGACAACTACGAGCAGTACTTC. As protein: CASSVGDNYEQYF.

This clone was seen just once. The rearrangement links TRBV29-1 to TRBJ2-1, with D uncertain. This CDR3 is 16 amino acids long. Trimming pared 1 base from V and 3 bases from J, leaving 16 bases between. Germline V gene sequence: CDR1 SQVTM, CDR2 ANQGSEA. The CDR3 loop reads CSVEGHVGIRYNEQFF. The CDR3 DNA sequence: TGCAGCGTTGAAGGTCATGTAGGGATACGCTACAATGAGCAGTTCTTC.

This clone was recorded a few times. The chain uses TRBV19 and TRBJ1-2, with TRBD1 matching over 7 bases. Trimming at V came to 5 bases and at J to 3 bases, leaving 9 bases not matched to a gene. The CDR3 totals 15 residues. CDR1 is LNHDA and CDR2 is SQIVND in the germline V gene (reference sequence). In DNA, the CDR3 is TGTGCCAGTAGTCAACCTCGGACAGGTCACTATGGCTACACCTTC. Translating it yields CASSQPRTGHYGYTF.

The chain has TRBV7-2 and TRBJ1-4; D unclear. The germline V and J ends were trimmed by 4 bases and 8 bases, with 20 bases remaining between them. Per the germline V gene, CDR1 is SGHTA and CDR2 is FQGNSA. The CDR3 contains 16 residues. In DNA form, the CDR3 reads TGTGCCAGCAGCTCCACATCCTCTCAACTAAGCGAAAAACTGTTTTTT. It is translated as CASSSTSSQLSEKLFF.

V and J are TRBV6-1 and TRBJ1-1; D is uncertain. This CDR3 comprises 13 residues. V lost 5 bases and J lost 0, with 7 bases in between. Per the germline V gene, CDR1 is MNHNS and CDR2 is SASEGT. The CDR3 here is CASSISVNTEAFF. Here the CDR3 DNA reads TGTGCCAGCAGTATCTCAGTGAACACTGAAGCTTTCTTT.

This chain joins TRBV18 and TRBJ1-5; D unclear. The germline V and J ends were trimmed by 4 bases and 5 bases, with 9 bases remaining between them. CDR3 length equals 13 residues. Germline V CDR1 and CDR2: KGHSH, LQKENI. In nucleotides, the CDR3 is TGTGCCAGCTCACGTCAGCCCTATCAGCCCCAGCATTTT. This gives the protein CASSRQPYQPQHF.

The CDR3 bases are TGTGCCAGCAGCTTTATAGGCTATGGCTACACCTTC. Translation: CASSFIGYGYTF. The chain recombines TRBV5-6 with TRBJ1-2, with unresolved D. Germline values: CDR1 SGHDT, CDR2 YYEEEE. This CDR3 contains 12 residues. V lost 2 bases and J lost 4, with 6 bases in between. The full variable domain, completed using reference TRBV5-6 and TRBJ1-2, is DAGVTQSPTHLIKTRGQQVTLRCSPKSGHDTVSWYQQALGQGPQFIFQYYEEEERQRGNFPDRFSGHQFPNYSSELNVNALLLGDSALYLCASSFIGYGYTFGSGTRLTVV.

This chain's CDR3 is CASSETGQAVGEAFF. The DNA for the CDR3 is TGCGCCAGCAGTGAAACCGGGCAGGCTGTCGGTGAAGCTTTCTTT. The chain has TRBV10-2 and TRBJ1-1; D gene unclear. CDR1 WSHSY and CDR2 SAAADI come from the germline V gene. V lost 3 bases and J 7 bases, leaving 18 bases between the germline ends. This CDR3 is 15 amino acids long.

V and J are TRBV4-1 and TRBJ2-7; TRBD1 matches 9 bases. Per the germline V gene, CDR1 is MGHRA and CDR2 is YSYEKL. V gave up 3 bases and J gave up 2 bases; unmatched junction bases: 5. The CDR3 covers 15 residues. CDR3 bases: TGCGCCAGCAGCCACGGGACAGGGAAGCCCTACGAGCAGTACTTC. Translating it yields CASSHGTGKPYEQYF.

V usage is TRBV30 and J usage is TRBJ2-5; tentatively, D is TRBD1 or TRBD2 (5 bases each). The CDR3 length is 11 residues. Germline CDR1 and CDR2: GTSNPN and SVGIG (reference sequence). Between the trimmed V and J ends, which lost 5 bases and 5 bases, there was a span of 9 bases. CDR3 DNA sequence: TGTGCCTGGTCAGAGGGGGAGACCCAGTACTTC. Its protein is CAWSEGETQYF.

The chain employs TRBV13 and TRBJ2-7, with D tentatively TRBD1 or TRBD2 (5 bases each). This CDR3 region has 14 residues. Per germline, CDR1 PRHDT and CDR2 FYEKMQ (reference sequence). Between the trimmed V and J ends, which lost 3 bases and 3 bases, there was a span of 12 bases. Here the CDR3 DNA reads TGTGCCAGCAGCTTCGGGACGACCCTCTACGAGCAGTACTTC. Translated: CASSFGTTLYEQYF. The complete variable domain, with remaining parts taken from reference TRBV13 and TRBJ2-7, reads AAGVIQSPRHLIKEKRETATLKCYPIPRHDTVYWYQQGPGQDPQFLISFYEKMQSDKGSIPDRFSAQQFSDYHSELNMSSLELGDSALYFCASSFGTTLYEQYFGPGTRLTVT.

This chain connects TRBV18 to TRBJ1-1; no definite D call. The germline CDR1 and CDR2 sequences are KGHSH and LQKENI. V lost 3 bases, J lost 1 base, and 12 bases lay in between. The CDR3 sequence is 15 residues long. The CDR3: CASSPPRAENTEAFF. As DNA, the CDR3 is TGTGCCAGCTCACCCCCCCGGGCAGAGAACACTGAAGCTTTCTTT.

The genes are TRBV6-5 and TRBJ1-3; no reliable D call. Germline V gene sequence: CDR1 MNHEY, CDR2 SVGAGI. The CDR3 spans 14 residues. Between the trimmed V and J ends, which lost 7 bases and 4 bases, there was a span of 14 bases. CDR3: CASTGDKWGNTIYF. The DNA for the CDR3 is TGTGCCAGCACTGGGGATAAATGGGGAAACACCATATATTTT.

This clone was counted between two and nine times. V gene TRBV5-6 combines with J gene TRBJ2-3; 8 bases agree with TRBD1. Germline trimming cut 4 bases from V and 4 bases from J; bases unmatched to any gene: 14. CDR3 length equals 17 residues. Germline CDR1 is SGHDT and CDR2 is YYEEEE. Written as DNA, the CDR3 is TGTGCCAGCAGCCCATACGCCATCGTACAGGGGGCAGATACGCAGTATTTT. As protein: CASSPYAIVQGADTQYF.

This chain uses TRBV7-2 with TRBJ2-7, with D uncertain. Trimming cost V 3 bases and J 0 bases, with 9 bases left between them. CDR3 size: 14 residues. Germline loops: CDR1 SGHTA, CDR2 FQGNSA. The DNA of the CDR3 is TGTGCCAGCAGCTTGCAAGAGACCTCCTACGAGCAGTACTTC. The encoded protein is CASSLQETSYEQYF. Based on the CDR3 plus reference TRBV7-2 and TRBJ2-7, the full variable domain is GAGVSQSPSNKVTEKGKDVELRCDPISGHTALYWYRQSLGQGLEFLIYFQGNSAPDKSGLPSDRFSAERTGGSVSTLTIQRTQQEDSAVYLCASSLQETSYEQYFGPGTRLTVT.

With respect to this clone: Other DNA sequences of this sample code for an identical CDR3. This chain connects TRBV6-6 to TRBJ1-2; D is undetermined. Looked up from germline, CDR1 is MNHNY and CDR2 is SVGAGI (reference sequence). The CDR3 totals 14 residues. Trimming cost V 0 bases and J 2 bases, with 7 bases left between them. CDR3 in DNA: TGTGCCAGCAGTTACTCGGGAGGGAACTATGGCTACACCTTC. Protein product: CASSYSGGNYGYTF.

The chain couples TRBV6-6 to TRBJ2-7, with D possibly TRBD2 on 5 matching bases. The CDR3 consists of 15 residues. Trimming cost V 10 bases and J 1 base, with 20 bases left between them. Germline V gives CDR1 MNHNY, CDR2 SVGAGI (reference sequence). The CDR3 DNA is TGTGCCACCTACGGTTTTTCGGGAAATTCCTACGAGCAGTACTTC. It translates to CATYGFSGNSYEQYF.

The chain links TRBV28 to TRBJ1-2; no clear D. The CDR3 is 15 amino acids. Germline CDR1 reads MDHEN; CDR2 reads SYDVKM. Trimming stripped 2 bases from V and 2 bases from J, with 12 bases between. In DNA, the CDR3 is TGTGCCAGCAGTTTACCGGATGGGCCCAACTATGGCTACACCTTC. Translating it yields CASSLPDGPNYGYTF.

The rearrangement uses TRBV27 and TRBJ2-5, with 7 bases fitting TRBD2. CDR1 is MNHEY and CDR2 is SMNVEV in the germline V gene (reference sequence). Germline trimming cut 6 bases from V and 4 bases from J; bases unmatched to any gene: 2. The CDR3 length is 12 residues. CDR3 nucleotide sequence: TGTGCCAGCAGGACGGGGGGAGAGACCCAGTACTTC. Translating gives CASRTGGETQYF.

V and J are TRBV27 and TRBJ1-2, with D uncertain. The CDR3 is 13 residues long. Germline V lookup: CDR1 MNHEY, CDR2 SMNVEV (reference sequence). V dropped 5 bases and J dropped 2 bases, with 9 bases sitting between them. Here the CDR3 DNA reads TGTGCCAGCAGTGCCGAGTCCAACTATGGCTACACCTTC. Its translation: CASSAESNYGYTF.

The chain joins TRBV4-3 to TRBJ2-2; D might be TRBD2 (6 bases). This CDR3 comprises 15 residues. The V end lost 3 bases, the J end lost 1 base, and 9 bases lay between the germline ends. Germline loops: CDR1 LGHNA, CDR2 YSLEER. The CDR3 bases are TGCGCCAGCAGCCATTGGAGGGAGAACACCGGGGAGCTGTTTTTT. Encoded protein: CASSHWRENTGELFF.